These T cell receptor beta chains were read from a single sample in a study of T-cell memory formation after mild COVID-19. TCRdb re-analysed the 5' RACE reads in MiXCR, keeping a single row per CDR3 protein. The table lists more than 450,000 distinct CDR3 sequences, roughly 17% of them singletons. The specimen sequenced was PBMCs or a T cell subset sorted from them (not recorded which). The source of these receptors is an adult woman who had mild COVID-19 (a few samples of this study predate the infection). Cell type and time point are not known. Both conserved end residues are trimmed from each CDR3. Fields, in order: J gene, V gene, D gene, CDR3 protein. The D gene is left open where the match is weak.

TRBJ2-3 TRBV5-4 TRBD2 ASSSRTSASTDTQY
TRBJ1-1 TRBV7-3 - ASSFDRTKNTEAF
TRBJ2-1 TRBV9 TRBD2 ASTPGLAGGPYQAEQF
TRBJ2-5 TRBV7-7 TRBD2 ASSPRVWGGPPQETQY
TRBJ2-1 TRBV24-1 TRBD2 ATSDPQPGTSGTYNEQF
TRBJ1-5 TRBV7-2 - ASSLEQHQPQH
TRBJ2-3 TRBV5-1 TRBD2 ASLTPSGRTDTQY
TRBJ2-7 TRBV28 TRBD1 ASSSPGTDLNYEQY
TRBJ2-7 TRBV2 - ASSEGQIPYEQY
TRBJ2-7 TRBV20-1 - SGLARPMLSSYEQY
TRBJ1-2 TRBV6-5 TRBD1 ASTYGQDYGYT
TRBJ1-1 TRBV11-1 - ASSRHRLNTEAF
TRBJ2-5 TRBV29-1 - SVEGVETQY
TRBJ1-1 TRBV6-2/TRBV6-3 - ASSYNRPNTEAF
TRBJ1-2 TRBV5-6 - ASSLGHNYGYT
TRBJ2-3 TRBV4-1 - ASSKAVGDTQY
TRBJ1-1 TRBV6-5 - ASSPPQGRRTEAF
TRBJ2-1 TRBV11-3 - ASSSRLSGNEQF
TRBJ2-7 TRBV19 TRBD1 ASSWTGATYEQY
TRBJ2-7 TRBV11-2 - ASSLDRASVYEQY
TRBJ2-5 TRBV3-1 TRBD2 ASSRLAGGLETQY
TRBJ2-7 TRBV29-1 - SVRSRQATYEQY
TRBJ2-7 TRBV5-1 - ASSRSRGVGYEQY
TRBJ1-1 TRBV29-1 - SASDAQGLNTEAF
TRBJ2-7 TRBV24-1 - ATSEGGTASYEQY
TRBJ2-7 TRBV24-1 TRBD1 ATSGFGQGSSYEQY
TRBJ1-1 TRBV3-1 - ASSPSGSQSWTEAF
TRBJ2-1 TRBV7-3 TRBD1 ASSPLGQAQF
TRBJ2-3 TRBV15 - ATSRDTASGDTQY
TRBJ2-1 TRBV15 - ATSRVGKRQF
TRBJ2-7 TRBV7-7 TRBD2 ASSLAPITGGSSYEQY
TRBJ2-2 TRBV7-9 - ASSSDQPPGELF
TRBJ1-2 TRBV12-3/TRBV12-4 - ASSLFGQTYGYT
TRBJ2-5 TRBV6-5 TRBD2 ASSYGLAGGIQETQY
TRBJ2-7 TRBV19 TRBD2 ASSTRPGLAGGVSSYEQY
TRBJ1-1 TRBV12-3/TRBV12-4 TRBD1 ASRGQGTGTEAF
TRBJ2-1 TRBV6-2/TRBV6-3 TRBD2 ASSFLGLAGVDEQF
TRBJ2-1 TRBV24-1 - ATSDPGSSYNEQF
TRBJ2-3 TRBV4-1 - ASSQEGVADTQY
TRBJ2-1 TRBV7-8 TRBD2 ASSLAHRPGLGEAYNEQF
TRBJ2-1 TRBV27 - ASSLLTGTYNEQF
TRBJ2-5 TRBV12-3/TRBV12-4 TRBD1 ASSYTGTGAEETQY
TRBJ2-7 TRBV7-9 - ASSLPSDSSTYEQY
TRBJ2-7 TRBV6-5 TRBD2 ASSLGRAGYEQY
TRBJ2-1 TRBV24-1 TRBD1 ATSDWEGQGYNEQF
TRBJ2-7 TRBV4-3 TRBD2 ASRQILAGVYHCGDEQY
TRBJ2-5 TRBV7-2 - ASSLGDVSQETQY
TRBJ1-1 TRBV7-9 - ASSRKGMNTEAF
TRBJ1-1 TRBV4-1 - ASSLPNSGTEAF
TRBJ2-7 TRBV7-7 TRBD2 ASSLGAGGSYEQY
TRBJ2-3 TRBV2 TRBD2 ASSDQRGALTDTQY
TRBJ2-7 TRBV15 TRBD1 ATSRDQGQTYEQY
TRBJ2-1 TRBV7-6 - ASSPTGSKSSYNEQF
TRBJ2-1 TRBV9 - ASSPGILYNEQF
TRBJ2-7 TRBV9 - ASSAGIHEAYEQY
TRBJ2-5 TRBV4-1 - ASSPDAETQY
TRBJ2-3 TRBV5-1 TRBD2 ASRASGVLDTQY
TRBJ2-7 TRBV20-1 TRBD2 SARDRLAGGREQY
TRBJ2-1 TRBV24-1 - ATSDLGGRRNEQF
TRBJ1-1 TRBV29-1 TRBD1 SLRGEGLNTEAF